A single T cell receptor (beta chain) is shown here with its context. Only in-frame clones appear in the TCRdb table, and some are missing; sequencing was by immunoSEQ multiplex PCR. Of 190,000 or so clones in the sample, more than 75% were seen once. The sample originates from a study of blood T cell repertoires in COVID-19. Overall study: Material from acute and convalescent COVID-19 was sourced from the United States, Italy and Spain. PBMCs, B-cell-depleted T cells, or T cells were the source of the cDNA or gDNA that made up the material.

The CDR3 extends over 14 amino acids. From germline, CDR1 is GTSNPN and CDR2 SVGIG (reference sequence). V was pared by 0 bases and J by 8 bases, with 13 bases between. The TCR comes from a man in his forties with active or convalescent COVID-19. The chain has TRBV30 and TRBJ1-4, with D unclear. Sequencing used peripheral blood. The CDR3 DNA reads as TGTGCCTGGAGTGTACTAGGGTTAAAGGAAAAACTGTTTTTT. Translating it yields CAWSVLGLKEKLFF.